The 20 T cell receptor beta chains reported below all come from one sample, sequenced in a study of T cell changes during pregnancy in multiple sclerosis. Repertoires were generated with immunoSEQ multiplex PCR, while TCRdb's copy carries only in-frame clones and drops some. The sample includes approximately 63,000 clones, 93% of them seen just once. This sample comprised CD8+ T cells from peripheral blood mononuclear cells, obtained in the third trimester of pregnancy. The source of these receptors is a female donor with multiple sclerosis, enrolled in a pregnancy study.

The chain recombines TRBV15 with TRBJ2-3, with TRBD1 as a possible D gene (5 bases). The germline gives CDR1 LNHNV, CDR2 YYDKDF (reference sequence). The V end lost 5 bases, the J end lost 1 base, and 16 bases lay between the germline ends. This CDR3 is built from 16 residues. The CDR3 sequence: CATSGPRGSGTDTQYF. The CDR3 DNA sequence: TGTGCCACCAGCGGACCTAGGGGTTCGGGCACAGATACGCAGTATTTT.

The chain recombines TRBV9 with TRBJ2-2; weak D call: TRBD1 (6 bases). Trimming cost V 3 bases and J 2 bases, with 17 bases left between them. The CDR3 loop spans 17 amino acids. Looked up from germline, CDR1 is SGDLS and CDR2 is YYNGEE. For the CDR3, the DNA is TGTGCCAGCAGCGCCAGGGGTGGGGGCGCCAACACCGGGGAGCTGTTTTTT. Its protein is CASSARGGGANTGELFF.

The genes are TRBV5-1 and TRBJ2-1; TRBD2 agrees at 7 bases. Germline V gene data show CDR1 as SGHRS and CDR2 as YFSETQ. The CDR3 totals 15 residues. The V gene end was trimmed by 2 bases and the J gene end by 6 bases; junction bases not matched to a gene: 8. The CDR3, as DNA: TGCGCCAGCAGCTTCTCGTCGGGAGGTAGCAATGAGCAGTTCTTC. Protein: CASSFSSGGSNEQFF.

The V call is TRBV27, the J call TRBJ2-1; TRBD2 matches 9 bases. Germline CDR1 and CDR2: MNHEY and SMNVEV (reference sequence). This CDR3 contains 17 residues. V lost 3 bases and J lost 5; bases outside the gene matches: 11. Here the CDR3 DNA reads TGTGCCAGCAGTTTCTTTATAGCGGGAGCCTCTGACAATGAGCAGTTCTTC. Protein product: CASSFFIAGASDNEQFF.

J is TRBJ2-7 and V is TRBV6-1; 9 bases match TRBD2. Trimming at V came to 3 bases and at J to 4 bases, leaving 7 bases not matched to a gene. This CDR3 contains 15 residues. The germline gives CDR1 MNHNS, CDR2 SASEGT. The CDR3 loop is CASSDLSGSSYEQYF. The DNA for the CDR3 is TGTGCCAGCAGTGACCTTAGCGGGAGTTCGTACGAGCAGTACTTC.

This CDR3 is CASSSGSYNEQFF. In DNA form, the CDR3 reads TGTGCCAGCAGTTCAGGCTCCTACAATGAGCAGTTCTTC. V is TRBV27 and J is TRBJ2-1; D gene unclear. Germline lookup yields CDR1 MNHEY and CDR2 SMNVEV (reference sequence). The CDR3 is made up of 13 amino acids. V was shortened by 4 bases and J by 0 bases, with 4 bases between the two germline ends.

This chain connects TRBV29-1 to TRBJ1-1; D unclear. Trimming stripped 4 bases from V and 8 bases from J, with 11 bases between. CDR1 is SQVTM, CDR2 ANQGSEA, per germline. The CDR3 length is 11 residues. The CDR3 loop reads CSVGEGREAFF. As DNA, the CDR3 is TGCAGCGTTGGGGAGGGCAGGGAAGCTTTCTTT.

The chain uses TRBV7-6 and TRBJ1-1; D might be TRBD1 (5 bases). The CDR3 length is 16 residues. The germline V gene encodes CDR1 SGHVS and CDR2 FNYEAQ. Between the trimmed V and J ends, which lost 1 base and 1 base, there was a span of 13 bases. CDR3 coding DNA: TGTGCCAGCAGCTTAGACCCCAGCGGGGGGAACACTGAAGCTTTCTTT. Its protein product is CASSLDPSGGNTEAFF.

The rearrangement uses TRBV30 and TRBJ1-1; D possibly corresponds to TRBD1 (6 bases). V gave up 2 bases and J gave up 4 bases, with 8 bases separating them. CDR1 and CDR2 from the germline V gene are GTSNPN and SVGIG (reference sequence). The CDR3 extends over 12 amino acids. CDR3: CAWSLGGTEAFF. For the CDR3, the DNA is TGTGCCTGGAGTTTAGGGGGCACTGAAGCTTTCTTT.

This rearrangement joins TRBV2 to TRBJ2-5; 14 bases agree with TRBD2. This CDR3 region has 15 residues. Germline-derived CDR1 and CDR2 are SNHLY and FYNNEI. Germline trimming cut 6 bases from V and 11 bases from J; bases unmatched to any gene: 11. This CDR3 is CASSRRTSGRIEQYF. CDR3 DNA sequence: TGTGCCAGCAGCCGACGGACTAGCGGGAGGATAGAGCAGTACTTC.

This clone was counted between two and nine times. This chain joins TRBV4-1 and TRBJ1-1; weak D call: TRBD1 (5 bases). Germline V gene data show CDR1 as MGHRA and CDR2 as YSYEKL. The CDR3 is 12 residues long. V was cut by 4 bases and J by 8 bases, with 11 bases left in between. CDR3: CASSPKGREAFF. In nucleotides, the CDR3 is TGCGCCAGCAGCCCGAAGGGGAGGGAAGCTTTCTTT.

The chain has TRBV4-2 and TRBJ2-3; 10 nucleotides agree with TRBD2. The CDR3 contains 18 residues. Per the germline V gene, CDR1 is LGHNA and CDR2 is YNFKEQ. The V and J ends lost 4 bases and 0 bases, in that order; junction bases with no gene match: 10. CDR3 in DNA: TGTGCCAGCAGCCGCCGAGCGGGAGGGGGTGCTAGCACAGATACGCAGTATTTT. Amino acids: CASSRRAGGGASTDTQYF.

This sequence joins TRBV5-5 and TRBJ2-3, with 7 bases fitting TRBD1. Losses at the gene ends were 6 bases for V and 0 bases for J; bases not matched to a gene: 7. The CDR3 has 15 amino acids. Per the germline V gene, CDR1 is SGHKS and CDR2 is YYEKEE (reference sequence). CDR3 in amino acids: CASTLPGQSTDTQYF. Here the CDR3 DNA reads TGTGCCAGCACCTTACCGGGACAGAGCACAGATACGCAGTATTTT.

This chain links TRBV9 with TRBJ2-1; 9 bases agree with TRBD1. After removal of 2 bases from V and 7 bases from J, the junction contained 7 bases not matched to a gene. The CDR3 totals 15 residues. Germline CDR1 and CDR2: SGDLS and YYNGEE. The CDR3 here is CASSVMGQGKNEQFF. Here the CDR3 DNA reads TGTGCCAGCAGCGTGATGGGACAGGGTAAGAATGAGCAGTTCTTC.

The chain employs TRBV6-4 and TRBJ2-1; 13 nucleotides align to TRBD2. This CDR3 has 15 residues. The germline V gene encodes CDR1 MRHNA and CDR2 SNTAGT. J gave up 7 bases and V 3 bases, and 3 bases lay outside the gene matches. Here the CDR3 DNA reads TGTGCCAGCAGTGAGCGACTAGCGGGAGGTAATGAGCAGTTCTTC. This translates into CASSERLAGGNEQFF.

The J gene is TRBJ2-1, the V gene TRBV13; D is uncertain. The CDR3 runs to 16 residues. V lost 3 bases to trimming and J lost 0 bases, with 12 bases between them. Germline lookup yields CDR1 PRHDT and CDR2 FYEKMQ (reference sequence). CDR3 in DNA: TGTGCCAGCAGCTTCCAAGAGAAGAGCTCCTACAATGAGCAGTTCTTC. This encodes CASSFQEKSSYNEQFF.

The chain links TRBV15 to TRBJ1-1; maybe TRBD1 (6 bases). V was clipped by 0 bases and J by 3 bases, with 11 bases between them. Germline CDR1 and CDR2: LNHNV and YYDKDF (reference sequence). CDR3 size: 15 residues. CDR3: CATSRETGLDTEAFF. CDR3 in DNA: TGTGCCACCAGCAGAGAGACAGGATTGGACACTGAAGCTTTCTTT.

This clone has just a few counts. This rearrangement joins TRBV27 to TRBJ2-7, with D hard to call. Trimming stripped 0 bases from V and 3 bases from J, with 6 bases between. The CDR3 covers 13 residues. Germline assignment: CDR1 MNHEY and CDR2 SMNVEV (reference sequence). The CDR3, as DNA: TGTGCCAGCAGTTTATCGTCAGACTACGAGCAGTACTTC. It is translated as CASSLSSDYEQYF.

This chain links TRBV7-8 with TRBJ1-2, with TRBD1 identical over 8 bases. From germline, CDR1 is SGHVS and CDR2 FQNEAQ. With V trimmed by 6 bases and J by 4 bases, 10 bases remained unmatched. The CDR3 spans 15 residues. CDR3 sequence: CASRPAGTGVYGYTF. The CDR3 DNA follows: TGTGCCAGCAGGCCAGCGGGGACAGGCGTCTATGGCTACACCTTC.

The chain employs TRBV4-1 and TRBJ2-2; TRBD1 matches at 7 bases. V dropped 4 bases and J dropped 5; count of bases not matched to a gene: 1. The CDR3 is 13 residues long. CDR1 and CDR2 (germline): MGHRA, YSYEKL. The CDR3 reads CASSLQGTGELFF. In nucleotides, the CDR3 is TGCGCCAGCAGCCTACAGGGGACCGGGGAGCTGTTTTTT.